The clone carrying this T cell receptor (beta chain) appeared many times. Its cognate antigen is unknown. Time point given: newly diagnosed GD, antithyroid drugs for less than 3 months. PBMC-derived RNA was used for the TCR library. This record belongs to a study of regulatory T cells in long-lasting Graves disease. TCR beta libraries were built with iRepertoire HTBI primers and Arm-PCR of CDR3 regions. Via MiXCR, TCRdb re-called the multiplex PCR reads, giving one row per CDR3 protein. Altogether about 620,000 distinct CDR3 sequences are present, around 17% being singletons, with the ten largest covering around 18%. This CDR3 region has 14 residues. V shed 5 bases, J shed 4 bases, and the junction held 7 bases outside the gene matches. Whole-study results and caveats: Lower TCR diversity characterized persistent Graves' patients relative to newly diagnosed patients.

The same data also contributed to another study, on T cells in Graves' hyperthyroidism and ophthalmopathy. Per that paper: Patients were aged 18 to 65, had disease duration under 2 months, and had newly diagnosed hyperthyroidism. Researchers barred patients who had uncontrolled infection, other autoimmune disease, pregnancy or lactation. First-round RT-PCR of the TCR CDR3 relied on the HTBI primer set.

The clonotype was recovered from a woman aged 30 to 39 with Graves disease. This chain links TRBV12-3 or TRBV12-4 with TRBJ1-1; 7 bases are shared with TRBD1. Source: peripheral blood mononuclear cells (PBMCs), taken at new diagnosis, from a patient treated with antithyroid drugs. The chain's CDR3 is CASSLGQAVTEAFF. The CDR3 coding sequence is TGTGCCAGCAGTCTAGGACAGGCGGTCACTGAAGCTTTCTTT.